Listed below are T cell receptor beta chains from one sample, sequenced in a study of early T cells in non-severe SARS-CoV-2 infection. TCRdb called the 5' RACE reads again in MiXCR, with one record for every CDR3 protein. Here the sample spans fewer than 75,000 distinct CDR3 sequences, 20% being singletons. The material sequenced was whole blood, taken at baseline. The receptor source for this set is an adult who was a healthcare worker with PCR-confirmed SARS-CoV-2 infection or an uninfected control (not recorded which). CDR3s include the opening cysteine and the closing phenylalanine or tryptophan.

TRBV11-2,CASSLRQDTDTQYF
TRBV12-3/TRBV12-4,CASSLGTGGAAGELFF
TRBV6-1,CASRDTGEKLFF
TRBV6-5,CASSPERGASNEQFF
TRBV3-1,CASSLGRVYEQYF
TRBV15,CATSRNRANSPLHF
TRBV19,CASSRDSQTYSNQPQHF
TRBV20-1,CSSSQGRTEAFF
TRBV10-3,CAISESAAVSGNTIYF
TRBV5-1,CASSLRRSASETQYF
TRBV27,CASSLSGLGTEAFF
TRBV7-9,CASSAVPQAGDQYF
TRBV15,CATRSRRGSRETQYF
TRBV5-5,CASSSEGGSSYEQYF
TRBV19,CASKRGAGADTQYF
TRBV9,CASSPLVGIGYGYTF
TRBV25-1,CATNRVGGTDTQYF
TRBV7-9,CASSPVGQGRYTIYF
TRBV2,CASSENGAYTGELFF
TRBV4-1,CASSQDPGTGGYGYTF
TRBV18,CASSPGASGAPYEQYF
TRBV3-1,CACSGGNTGELFF
TRBV20-1,CSARVPDPNYGYTF
TRBV5-6,CASSLYGDTQYF
TRBV5-1,CASSQVTGTSVADEQFF
TRBV5-1,CASSLAATGDTEAFF
TRBV5-5,CASSPGTITGELFF
TRBV13,CASSLKGDGEQYF
TRBV5-1,CASSYGTGDGYTF
TRBV30,CAWSQTGDTEAFF
TRBV6-6,CASSPLRKKPSSGNTIYF
TRBV21-1,CASSLPGDKSQGQFF
TRBV24-1,CATSDSNQETQYF
TRBV20-1,CSATDGPKEKLFF
TRBV21-1,CASSIMQEPLAGNTIYF
TRBV5-1,CASSLDDVTGELFF
TRBV29-1,CSVEEGPGLSYEQYF
TRBV12-3/TRBV12-4,CASSPTSGGYEQYF
TRBV30,CAWSVPARANYGYTF
TRBV2,CASRIGTGYNNEQFF
TRBV4-2,CASSQEAGGLVAEQYF
TRBV18,CASSPDWETYEQYF
TRBV18,CASSPSQGYNEQFF
TRBV3-1,CASRGQGNEQYF
TRBV18,CASLSQTATDTQYF
TRBV9,CASNKDSEGTEAFF
TRBV11-2,CASSRGGDRPNTGELFF
TRBV3-1,CASRYGTAGTGELFF
TRBV12-3/TRBV12-4,CASSSIDRGTEAFF
TRBV6-1,CVSTHLPDTQYF
TRBV25-1,CASSRGNQPQHF